The 8 T cell receptor beta chains below come from one sample, sequenced in a study of regulatory T cells in long-lasting Graves disease. Described time point: newly diagnosed GD, antithyroid drugs for less than 3 months. Extracted PBMC RNA gave rise to the TCR library. To make TCR beta libraries, researchers used iRepertoire HTBI primers and Arm-PCR of CDR3 regions. TCRdb fed the multiplex PCR reads into MiXCR, producing one record per CDR3 protein. Of about 200,000 distinct CDR3 sequences listed, 15% to 20% were seen once; the top ten hold roughly 23%. Sequences were derived from peripheral blood mononuclear cells (PBMCs), sampled at new diagnosis, from a patient treated with antithyroid drugs. These receptors were collected from a female donor with Graves disease.

This clonotype was recorded at least ten times. This chain uses TRBV19 with TRBJ1-1; no clear D. The germline V and J ends were trimmed by 7 bases and 1 base, with 13 bases remaining between them. The CDR3 has 14 residues. Germline V CDR1 and CDR2: LNHDA, SQIVND (reference sequence). In nucleotides, the CDR3 is TGTGCCAGTACCAAGGGCATAAAGAACACTGAAGCTTTCTTT. This sequence encodes CASTKGIKNTEAFF.

Ten or more counts support this clonotype. V and J are TRBV6-1 and TRBJ2-2; TRBD1 aligns across 7 bases. CDR1 is MNHNS and CDR2 is SASEGT in the germline V gene. J gave up 3 bases and V 8 bases, and 6 bases lay outside the gene matches. The CDR3 length is 14 residues. CDR3 in DNA: TGTGCCAGCCATAGACAGGGATACACCGGGGAGCTGTTTTTT. It codes for CASHRQGYTGELFF.

This clonotype was recorded at least ten times. The chain carries TRBV5-1 and TRBJ1-1; D unclear. Between the trimmed V and J ends, which lost 2 bases and 1 base, there was a span of 6 bases. Germline-derived CDR1 and CDR2 are SGHRS and YFSETQ. The CDR3 totals 13 residues. CDR3 amino acids: CASSFQKNTEAFF. CDR3 nucleotide sequence: TGCGCCAGCAGCTTTCAGAAGAACACTGAAGCTTTCTTT.

This clonotype showed up many times. V and J are TRBV3-1 and TRBJ1-3, with unresolved D. Germline lookup yields CDR1 LGHDT and CDR2 YNNKEL (reference sequence). Deletions cut 0 bases from V and 0 bases from J, with 6 bases between. The CDR3 has 15 amino acids. The CDR3 DNA reads TGTGCCAGCAGCCAAGAACCTAACTCTGGAAACACCATATATTTT. The encoded protein is CASSQEPNSGNTIYF.

This clonotype was seen repeatedly, ten times or more. The V and J genes are TRBV27 and TRBJ1-1; 7 bases fit TRBD1. This CDR3 comprises 15 residues. V shed 3 bases, J shed 3 bases, and the junction held 7 bases outside the gene matches. CDR1 and CDR2 from the germline V gene are MNHEY and SMNVEV (reference sequence). DNA for the CDR3: TGTGCCAGCAGTTTCAAGACAGGGCGGGACACTGAAGCTTTCTTT. Encoded protein: CASSFKTGRDTEAFF.

On this clonotype: The germline gene is not matched at one end of the junction; a read error may be the cause. The rearrangement uses TRBV5-1 and TRBJ1-1; TRBD1 matches 8 bases. The CDR3 totals 16 residues. CDR1 SGHRS and CDR2 YFSETQ come from the germline V gene. The CDR3 nucleotides are TGCGCCAGCAGCCCGACAGGGGTGAATCGGAACACTAAAGCTTTCTTT. This gives the protein CASSPTGVNRNTKAFF.

This clonotype was counted many times. The gene calls are TRBV11-1 and TRBJ1-2, with D unclear. The CDR3 contains 13 residues. Trimming left V 5 bases short and J 8 bases short, with 15 bases between. Germline V gene sequence: CDR1 SGHAT, CDR2 FQDESV (reference sequence). This CDR3 reads CASSPTRSGGYTF. As DNA, the CDR3 is TGTGCCAGCAGCCCGACGCGGTCTGGGGGCTACACCTTC.

In this sample, this clonotype turned up many times. The chain recombines TRBV12-3 or TRBV12-4 with TRBJ1-1; D not resolved. The CDR3 loop spans 15 amino acids. Trimming cost V 1 base and J 2 bases, with 11 bases left between them. The CDR3 protein is CASSLGTASNTEAFF. CDR3 nucleotide sequence: TGTGCCAGCAGTTTAGGTACAGCTAGTAACACTGAAGCTTTCTTT.